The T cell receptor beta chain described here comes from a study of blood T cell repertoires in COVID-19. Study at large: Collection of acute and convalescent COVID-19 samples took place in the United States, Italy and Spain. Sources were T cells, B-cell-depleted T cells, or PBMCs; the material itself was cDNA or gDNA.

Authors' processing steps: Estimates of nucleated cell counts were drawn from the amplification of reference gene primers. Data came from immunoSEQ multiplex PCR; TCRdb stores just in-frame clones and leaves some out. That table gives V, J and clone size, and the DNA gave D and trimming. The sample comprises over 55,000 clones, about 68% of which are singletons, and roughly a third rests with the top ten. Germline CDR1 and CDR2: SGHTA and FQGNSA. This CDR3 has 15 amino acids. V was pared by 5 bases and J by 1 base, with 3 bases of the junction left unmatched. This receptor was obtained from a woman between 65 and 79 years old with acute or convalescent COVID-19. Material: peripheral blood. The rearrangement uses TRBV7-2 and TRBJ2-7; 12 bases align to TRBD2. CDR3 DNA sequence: TGTGCCAGCAGCCAGACTAGCGGGGGTTCCTACGAGCAGTACTTC. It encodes CASSQTSGGSYEQYF.